Shown below are 6 T cell receptor beta chains from a single sample sequenced in a study of blood T cell repertoires in COVID-19. The data were produced by immunoSEQ multiplex PCR, yet TCRdb's version contains in-frame clones alone and is incomplete. The repertoire holds some 290,000 clones, with approximately 91% as singletons. Sequencing input: PBMCs or T cells enriched from blood (not recorded which). The receptors here all came from a woman aged 40 to 49 with acute COVID-19.

The chain carries TRBV24-1 and TRBJ2-1, with 13 nucleotides matching TRBD2. The CDR3 loop spans 17 amino acids. J gave up 9 bases and V 3 bases, and 10 bases lay outside the gene matches. Germline V lookup: CDR1 KGHDR, CDR2 SFDVKD. The CDR3 nucleotides read TGTGCCACCAGTGATGCCAGAGGGACTAGCGGGACGCTTGAGCAGTTCTTC. Its translation is CATSDARGTSGTLEQFF.

J is TRBJ2-7 and V is TRBV27; the D gene is possibly TRBD2 (5 bases). Germline lookup yields CDR1 MNHEY and CDR2 SMNVEV (reference sequence). The V gene lost 11 bases and the J gene lost 3 bases, with 8 bases spanning the gap. This CDR3 has 10 residues. The CDR3 reads CAAGLYEQYF. Written as DNA, the CDR3 is TGTGCCGCCGGACTCTACGAGCAGTACTTC.

This rearrangement joins TRBV14 to TRBJ2-2; D might be TRBD2 (5 bases). V was trimmed by 2 bases and J by 4 bases, leaving 14 bases between them. CDR1 is SGHDN, CDR2 FVKESK, per germline. The CDR3 covers 16 residues. DNA for the CDR3: TGTGCCAGCAGCCAAAGAACCTCTAGCTCCACCGGGGAGCTGTTTTTT. Amino acid sequence: CASSQRTSSSTGELFF. The variable domain in full, completed from reference TRBV14 and TRBJ2-2, reads EAGVTQFPSHSVIEKGQTVTLRCDPISGHDNLYWYRRVMGKEIKFLLHFVKESKQDESGMPNNRFLAERTGGTYSTLKVQPAELEDSGVYFCASSQRTSSSTGELFFGEGSRLTVL.

V and J are TRBV10-3 and TRBJ1-4, with D possibly TRBD1 on 5 matching bases. The CDR3 is 14 amino acids. Trimming took 10 bases from V and 7 from J, leaving 19 bases between them. CDR1 is ENHRY, CDR2 SYGVKD, per germline. CDR3 DNA sequence: TGTGCCACTTCGGCGGGGGACCTGGGTGAAAAACTGTTTTTT. Translation gives CATSAGDLGEKLFF.

This clone was observed once. The rearrangement links TRBV5-1 to TRBJ2-7; TRBD1 agrees at 10 bases. V trimming: 0 bases; J trimming: 4 bases; junction bases outside the gene matches: 7. The CDR3 has 16 amino acids. The germline V gene has CDR1 SGHRS and CDR2 YFSETQ. This CDR3 is CASSLARQGAQYEQYF. DNA of the CDR3: TGCGCCAGCAGCTTGGCCAGACAGGGGGCGCAGTACGAGCAGTACTTC.

The CDR3 region is CASSPRDRVYGYTF. CDR3 coding DNA: TGTGCCAGCAGCCCCCGGGACAGGGTTTATGGCTACACCTTC. The V and J genes are TRBV7-9 and TRBJ1-2; 9 bases fit TRBD1. In germline, CDR1 is SEHNR, CDR2 FQNEAQ (reference sequence). Trimming cost V 5 bases and J 5 bases; bases outside gene matches: 6. The CDR3 is 14 amino acids.